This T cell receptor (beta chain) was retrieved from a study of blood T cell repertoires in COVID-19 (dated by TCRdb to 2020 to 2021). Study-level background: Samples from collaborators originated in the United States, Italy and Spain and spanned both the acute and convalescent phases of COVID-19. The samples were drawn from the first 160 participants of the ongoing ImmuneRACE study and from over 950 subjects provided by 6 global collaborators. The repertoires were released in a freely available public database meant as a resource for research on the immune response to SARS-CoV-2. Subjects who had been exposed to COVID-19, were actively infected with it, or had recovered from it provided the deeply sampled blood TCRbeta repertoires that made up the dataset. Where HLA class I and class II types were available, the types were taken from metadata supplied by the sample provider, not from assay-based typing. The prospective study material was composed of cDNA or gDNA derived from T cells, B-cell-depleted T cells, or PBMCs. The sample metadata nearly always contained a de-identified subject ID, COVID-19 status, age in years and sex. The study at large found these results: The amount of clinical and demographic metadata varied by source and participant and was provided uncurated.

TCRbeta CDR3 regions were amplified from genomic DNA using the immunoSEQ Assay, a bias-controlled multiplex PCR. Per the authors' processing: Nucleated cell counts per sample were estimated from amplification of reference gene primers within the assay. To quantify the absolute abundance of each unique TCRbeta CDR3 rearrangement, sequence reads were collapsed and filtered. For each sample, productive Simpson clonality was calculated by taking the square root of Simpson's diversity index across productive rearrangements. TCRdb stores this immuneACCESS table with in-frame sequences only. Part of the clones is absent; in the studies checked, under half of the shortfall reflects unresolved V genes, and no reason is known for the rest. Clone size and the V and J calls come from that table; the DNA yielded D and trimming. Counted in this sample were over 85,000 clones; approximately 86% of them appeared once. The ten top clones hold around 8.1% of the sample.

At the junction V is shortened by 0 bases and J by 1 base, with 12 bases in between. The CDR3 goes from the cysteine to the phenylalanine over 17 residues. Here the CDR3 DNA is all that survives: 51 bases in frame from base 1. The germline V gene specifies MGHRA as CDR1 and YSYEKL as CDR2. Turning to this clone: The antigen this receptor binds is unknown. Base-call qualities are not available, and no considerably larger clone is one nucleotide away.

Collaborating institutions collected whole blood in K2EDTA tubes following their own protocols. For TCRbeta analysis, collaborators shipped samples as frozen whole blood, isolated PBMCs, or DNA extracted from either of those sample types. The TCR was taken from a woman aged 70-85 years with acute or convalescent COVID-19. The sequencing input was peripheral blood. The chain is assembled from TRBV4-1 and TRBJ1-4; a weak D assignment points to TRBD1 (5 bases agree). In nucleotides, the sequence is TGCGCCAGCAGCCAAGAAGGGCGACAGAAAACTAATGAAAAACTGTTTTTT. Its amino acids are CASSQEGRQKTNEKLFF.